The 10 T cell receptor beta chains below come from one sample, sequenced in a study of cytomegalovirus exposure and HLA in healthy donors (dated by TCRdb to about 2017). The receptor library was made with the immunoSEQ multiplex PCR assay. For the multiplex PCR, a mixture combining 60 forward primers for TCR Vbeta segments and 13 reverse primers for TCR Jbeta segments was used. Sourced from immuneACCESS, this table was stored by TCRdb with only in-frame sequences that have V and J called. A share of the clones is absent; for the studies checked, an unresolved V gene accounts for under half, and the remainder has no known explanation. The sample yields 170,000 or so clones; around 80% were counted once. Around 3.4% of the sample is in the top ten clones. What was sequenced was PBMCs. The source is an older woman in good health and CMV-seropositive.

CDR3 DNA sequence: TGTGCCAGCAGTTTATTTTCTACTGTAACCTATGGCTACACCTTC. It encodes CASSLFSTVTYGYTF. The chain combines TRBV28 with TRBJ1-2; no clear D gene. The CDR3 has 15 residues. V was shortened by 1 base and J by 4 bases, with 13 bases between the two germline ends. Germline CDR1 is MDHEN and CDR2 is SYDVKM.

This clone was observed a handful of times. The chain couples TRBV9 to TRBJ2-1, with 9 positions matching TRBD2. The CDR3 extends over 16 amino acids. V shed 6 bases, J shed 8 bases, and the junction held 15 bases outside the gene matches. Germline CDR1 and CDR2: SGDLS and YYNGEE. This CDR3 is CASNKGSGRNIDEQFF. The CDR3 nucleotides are TGTGCCAGCAATAAGGGTAGCGGGAGAAATATTGATGAGCAGTTCTTC.

The V gene is TRBV5-1, the J gene TRBJ1-1; 8 nucleotides line up with TRBD1. V shed 2 bases, J shed 5 bases, and the junction held 20 bases outside the gene matches. Germline V gives CDR1 SGHRS, CDR2 YFSETQ. The CDR3 length is 19 residues. This CDR3 is CASSFPTRFSGQGRTEAFF. CDR3 in DNA: TGCGCCAGCAGCTTTCCAACCCGGTTTTCTGGACAGGGACGGACTGAAGCTTTCTTT.

The CDR3: CASSPGANTGELFF. DNA for the CDR3: TGCGCCAGCAGCCCAGGGGCCAACACCGGGGAGCTGTTTTTT. The chain has TRBV4-1 and TRBJ2-2, with D maybe TRBD1 (6 bases). Germline lookup yields CDR1 MGHRA and CDR2 YSYEKL. This CDR3 region has 14 residues. The V gene lost 4 bases and the J gene lost 2 bases, with 8 bases spanning the gap.

This clone appeared a single time. The chain's CDR3 is CASSPWDSPSEQYF. The CDR3 nucleotides are TGTGCCAGCTCACCTTGGGACTCACCCTCCGAGCAGTACTTC. The J gene is TRBJ2-7, the V gene TRBV18; possible D gene TRBD2, 6 bases. Germline CDR1 and CDR2: KGHSH and LQKENI. V lost 3 bases and J 6 bases, leaving 15 bases between the germline ends. The length of the CDR3 is 14 residues. The complete variable domain, with remaining parts taken from reference TRBV18 and TRBJ2-7, reads NAGVMQNPRHLVRRRGQEARLRCSPMKGHSHVYWYRQLPEEGLKFMVYLQKENIIDESGMPKERFSAEFPKEGPSILRIQQVVRGDSAAYFCASSPWDSPSEQYFGPGTRLTVT.

The rearrangement links TRBV19 to TRBJ2-2, with 7 bases that match TRBD2. J was trimmed by 6 bases and V by 3 bases; bases with no gene match: 4. The germline V gene encodes CDR1 LNHDA and CDR2 SQIVND (reference sequence). The CDR3 is made up of 14 amino acids. DNA of the CDR3: TGTGCCAGTAGTATGACTAGCTCGGCCGGGGAGCTGTTTTTT. It translates to CASSMTSSAGELFF.

This clone was recorded only once. The chain recombines TRBV2 with TRBJ1-2; D unresolved. Germline CDR1 and CDR2: SNHLY and FYNNEI. V lost 6 bases, J lost 2 bases, and 13 bases lay in between. The CDR3 totals 14 residues. The CDR3 DNA reads TGTGCCAGCAGGCCTGACATGCTCAACTATGGCTACACCTTC. It is translated as CASRPDMLNYGYTF.

The V and J genes are TRBV6-5 and TRBJ1-2; TRBD1 might be the D (5 bases). This CDR3 has 15 amino acids. Germline V CDR1 and CDR2: MNHEY, SVGAGI. V lost 1 base to trimming and J lost 7 bases, with 16 bases between them. The CDR3 loop is CASSYYIGGISGYTF. The CDR3 region has the DNA TGTGCCAGCAGTTACTACATCGGGGGAATAAGTGGCTACACCTTC.

The chain has TRBV29-1 and TRBJ2-3, with D tentatively TRBD1 (5 bases). CDR3 length equals 15 residues. Germline-derived CDR1 and CDR2 are SQVTM and ANQGSEA. The CDR3, as DNA: TGCTCTCAAACCCCGCTCGCAGGGAGCACAGATACGCAGTATTTT. Residues: CSQTPLAGSTDTQYF.

V gene TRBV7-6 combines with J gene TRBJ2-7, with D possibly TRBD1 on 5 matching bases. Germline CDR1 is SGHVS and CDR2 is FNYEAQ. Trimming removed 6 bases from V and 4 bases from J, with 10 bases in between. The CDR3 totals 12 residues. CDR3 region: CASSSPGYEQYF. The CDR3 DNA is TGTGCCAGCAGTTCACCAGGGTACGAGCAGTACTTC.